A single sample is the source of the 13 T cell receptor beta chains below, sequenced in a study of identical twins. TCRdb re-called the 5' RACE reads with MiXCR, one entry per CDR3 protein. Seen here are about 100,000 distinct CDR3 sequences, just under 6% observed once, and the top ten hold 9.5% to 15%. Sequenced: memory T cells sorted from blood. The origin of the receptors is a woman aged 50 to 65 in good health.

This clonotype appeared many times. This chain uses TRBV12-3 or TRBV12-4 with TRBJ2-7; 9 bases fit TRBD1. V lost 5 bases and J lost 7; bases outside the gene matches: 15. CDR3 length: 16 amino acids. The CDR3 sequence is CASSADRGGLAGEQYV. The CDR3 nucleotides read TGTGCCAGCAGTGCGGACAGGGGAGGGTTAGCGGGTGAGCAGTACGTC.

This chain links TRBV12-3 or TRBV12-4 with TRBJ2-7, with D unclear. V lost 3 bases, J lost 7 bases, and 10 bases lay in between. This CDR3 spans 12 amino acids. The CDR3 bases are TGTGCCAGCAGTTTGCTGGGTCAAGAGCAGTACTTC. The encoded protein is CASSLLGQEQYF.

This clonotype was seen a handful of times. This chain connects TRBV20-1 to TRBJ2-3; TRBD2 matches at 9 bases. The J segment lost 2 bases and the V segment lost 3 bases, leaving 6 bases of the junction unmatched. The CDR3 contains 15 residues. Germline loops: CDR1 DFQATT, CDR2 SNEGSKA (reference sequence). CDR3 sequence (DNA): TGCAGTGCTAGGTCGTCTAGCGGGAACACAGATACGCAGTATTTT. Encoded protein: CSARSSSGNTDTQYF.

The sample holds many counts of this clonotype. The genes are TRBV10-3 and TRBJ2-4, with a tentative D call TRBD1 (5 bases). There are 12 residues in the CDR3. The germline CDR1 and CDR2 sequences are ENHRY and SYGVKD. V was cut by 8 bases and J by 6 bases, with 11 bases left in between. CDR3 coding DNA: TGTGCCATCCGACAGCCTGGAAACATTCAGTACTTC. It codes for CAIRQPGNIQYF.

This clonotype was counted a few times. This sequence joins TRBV24-1 and TRBJ2-5, with no clear D. This CDR3 has 17 amino acids. V was clipped by 3 bases and J by 6 bases, with 22 bases between them. From germline, CDR1 is KGHDR and CDR2 SFDVKD. CDR3 nucleotide sequence: TGTGCCACCAGTGATCCGACCGCTTCCGTCGACTCCAAGACCCAGTACTTC. This codes for CATSDPTASVDSKTQYF.

This clonotype was detected many times. The gene calls are TRBV5-1 and TRBJ2-3; D gene ambiguous. Per germline, CDR1 SGHRS and CDR2 YFSETQ. V dropped 4 bases and J dropped 5 bases, with 5 bases sitting between them. CDR3 size: 11 residues. Here the CDR3 reads CASSGKDTQYF. CDR3 nucleotides: TGCGCCAGCAGCGGAAAAGATACGCAGTATTTT.

V gene TRBV14 combines with J gene TRBJ2-7, with unresolved D. Germline assignment: CDR1 SGHDN and CDR2 FVKESK. The CDR3 extends over 14 amino acids. V shed 4 bases and J shed 4 bases, with 14 bases lying between them. The CDR3 sequence is CASSRGASPYEQYF. The CDR3 bases are TGTGCCAGCAGCCGTGGCGCGTCCCCATACGAGCAGTACTTC.

Ten or more counts support this clonotype. The rearrangement uses TRBV5-1 and TRBJ2-1; no definite D call. This CDR3 has 15 amino acids. V lost 0 bases and J lost 0, with 7 bases in between. Germline CDR1 and CDR2: SGHRS and YFSETQ. The CDR3 loop reads CASSLGWSSYNEQFF. Here the CDR3 DNA reads TGCGCCAGCAGCTTGGGCTGGAGCTCCTACAATGAGCAGTTCTTC.

The rearrangement joins TRBV6-1 to TRBJ1-1, with unresolved D. The CDR3 runs 13 residues. The V gene's germline CDR1 is MNHNS and CDR2 SASEGT. V gave up 8 bases and J gave up 0 bases, with 10 bases separating them. The CDR3 DNA reads TGTGCCAGCCGGGATGGACTGAACACTGAAGCTTTCTTT. It yields the protein CASRDGLNTEAFF.

This clonotype showed up many times. The rearrangement joins TRBV3-1 to TRBJ2-7; possible D gene TRBD2, 6 bases. Germline V lookup: CDR1 LGHDT, CDR2 YNNKEL (reference sequence). V shed 3 bases and J shed 5 bases, with 14 bases lying between them. The CDR3 extends over 14 amino acids. In DNA, the CDR3 is TGTGCCAGCAGCCACTCCGCGGGGAGGAACGAGCAGTACTTC. Protein: CASSHSAGRNEQYF.

The chain joins TRBV2 to TRBJ2-2; 8 bases agree with TRBD1. There are 15 residues in the CDR3. CDR1 and CDR2 (germline): SNHLY, FYNNEI. V lost 5 bases to trimming and J lost 5 bases; unmatched junction nucleotides: 7. CDR3 DNA: TGTGCCAGCAGTCCCCGGACAGGGCAGACCGGGGAGCTGTTTTTT. Translating it yields CASSPRTGQTGELFF.

This clonotype was observed many times. The V gene is TRBV12-3 or TRBV12-4, the J gene TRBJ2-1; the D gene is possibly TRBD2 (5 bases). With 7 bases removed from V and 9 bases from J, the gap between germline ends came to 16 bases. The CDR3 loop spans 13 amino acids. The CDR3 DNA reads TGTGCCAGCACGCACCCAGGACGGGGTGAGCAGTTCTTC. This codes for CASTHPGRGEQFF.

This clonotype was picked up many times. The chain uses TRBV25-1 and TRBJ1-2, with D tentatively TRBD1 (6 bases). CDR3 length: 13 amino acids. Germline loops: CDR1 MGHDK, CDR2 SYGVNS. V was trimmed by 4 bases and J by 7 bases, leaving 13 bases between them. CDR3 bases: TGTGCCAGCAGTGCCCCCGGCAGGGGTGGCTACACCTTC. Amino acids: CASSAPGRGGYTF.